This is a list of T cell receptor beta chains from one sample in a study of T cell repertoires in cytomegalovirus infection. TCRdb reprocessed the reads with MiXCR, giving one entry per CDR3 protein. Altogether 150,000 to 200,000 distinct CDR3 sequences are present, 25% to 30% being singletons, with the ten largest covering about 28%. The sequencing sample was made of PBMCs. These receptors were collected from a human donor in good health (CMV status not recorded). Some clones in this sample may be carry-over from other donors' samples. Each CDR3 is given with its conserved first and last residue. The D gene is left open where the match is weak. The size field is filled for only some rows; it gives once, few, many or a size class.

TRBD1	TRBV7-2	TRBJ2-7	many	CASSPRDRERYEQYF	TGTGCCAGCAGCCCCCGGGACAGGGAGAGGTACGAGCAGTACTTC
.	TRBV7-2	TRBJ2-5	many	CASSIRRGQETQYF	TGTGCCAGCAGCATCCGAAGGGGTCAAGAGACCCAGTACTTC
.	TRBV7-2	TRBJ1-1	many	CASSSRSGKDTEAFF	TGTGCCAGCAGCTCCCGGTCGGGTAAGGACACTGAAGCTTTCTTT
.	TRBV7-9	TRBJ1-2	few	CASSPPPGTSRGGYTF	TGTGCCAGCAGCCCCCCCCCCGGCACCTCGAGGGGAGGCTACACCTTC
TRBD1	TRBV11-1	TRBJ2-1	many	CASSWDRGNEQFF	TGTGCCAGCAGCTGGGACAGGGGGAATGAGCAGTTCTTC
TRBD1	TRBV4-3	TRBJ1-2	.	CASSQDKGQGGYTF	TGCGCCAGCAGCCAAGATAAAGGACAGGGTGGCTACACCTTC
.	TRBV23-1	TRBJ2-2	many	CASSQTGELFF	TGCGCCAGCAGTCAAACCGGGGAGCTGTTTTTT
.	TRBV7-3	TRBJ2-2	few	CASSLRLSEAGELFF	TGTGCCAGCAGCTTACGGCTCTCCGAAGCCGGGGAGCTGTTTTTT
.	TRBV7-2	TRBJ2-7	many	CASSRDQTTPEQYF	TGTGCCAGCAGTCGGGACCAAACTACTCCCGAGCAGTACTTC
.	TRBV12-3/TRBV12-4	TRBJ2-3	many	CASSLGTDYTDTQYF	TGTGCCAGCAGCTTGGGGACCGACTACACAGATACGCAGTATTTT
.	TRBV9	TRBJ2-7	few	CASSIGIPPYEQYF	TGTGCCAGCAGCATCGGAATTCCTCCCTACGAGCAGTACTTC
TRBD1	TRBV29-1	TRBJ2-5	.	CSVADRGVPGTQYF	TGCAGCGTTGCGGACAGGGGGGTCCCAGGGACCCAGTACTTC
TRBD1	TRBV5-1	TRBJ1-1	.	CASSLGQGASTEAFF	TGCGCCAGCAGCTTGGGACAGGGCGCGAGCACTGAAGCTTTCTTT
.	TRBV5-5	TRBJ2-2	.	CASSSVGGDTGELFF	TGTGCCAGCAGCTCCGTTGGGGGCGACACCGGGGAGCTGTTTTTT
TRBD2	TRBV27	TRBJ2-5	.	CASSSTSGIGTQYF	TGTGCCAGCAGTTCGACTAGCGGGATAGGGACCCAGTACTTC
.	TRBV7-2	TRBJ2-7	.	CASSLESYEQYF	TGTGCCAGCAGCTTAGAGAGCTACGAGCAGTACTTC
.	TRBV5-1	TRBJ2-1	.	CASSLEAVSYNEQFF	TGCGCCAGCAGCTTGGAAGCCGTCTCCTACAATGAGCAGTTCTTC
.	TRBV4-2	TRBJ2-6	.	CASSQEVGSAGANVLTF	TGTGCCAGCAGCCAAGAAGTTGGTTCGGCCGGGGCCAACGTCCTGACTTTC
.	TRBV7-8	TRBJ2-7	.	CASSLEGYSTYEQYF	TGTGCCAGCAGCTTAGAAGGGTACTCCACCTACGAGCAGTACTTC
.	TRBV5-1	TRBJ1-2	few	CASSLGRAPRANYGYTF	TGCGCCAGCAGCTTGGGACGCGCCCCTCGCGCGAACTATGGCTACACCTTC
.	TRBV7-3	TRBJ2-2	.	CASSLDGIGELFF	TGTGCCAGCAGCTTAGATGGGATCGGGGAGCTGTTTTTT
.	TRBV20-1	TRBJ1-3	.	CSARPPPAGSSGNTIYF	TGCAGTGCTCGTCCCCCCCCCGCAGGGAGCTCTGGAAACACCATATATTTT
.	TRBV7-2	TRBJ2-5	many	CASSLEGGRQETQYF	TGTGCCAGCAGCTTAGAGGGCGGGCGTCAAGAGACCCAGTACTTC
.	TRBV25-1	TRBJ1-1	few	CASSESRRNTEAFF	TGTGCCAGCAGTGAATCAAGGAGGAACACTGAAGCTTTCTTT
TRBD1	TRBV7-6	TRBJ1-1	many	CASSLAPGQGNTEAFF	TGTGCCAGCAGCTTAGCGCCGGGACAGGGAAATACTGAAGCTTTCTTT
TRBD2	TRBV11-3	TRBJ2-2	.	CASSLSRTSGNTGELFF	TGTGCCAGCAGCTTATCAAGAACTAGCGGGAACACCGGGGAGCTGTTTTTT
.	TRBV19	TRBJ2-6	.	CASSILDSGANVLTF	TGTGCCAGTAGTATACTGGACTCTGGGGCCAACGTCCTGACTTTC
.	TRBV20-1	TRBJ1-2	.	CSARGDGHYGYTF	TGCAGTGCTAGGGGCGACGGACACTATGGCTACACCTTC
.	TRBV2	TRBJ2-1	.	CASSEALARGGEQFF	TGTGCCAGCAGTGAAGCGCTTGCCCGAGGGGGTGAGCAGTTCTTC
.	TRBV12-3/TRBV12-4	TRBJ1-2	few	CASSTGNSNYGYTF	TGTGCCAGCAGTACAGGAAATTCTAACTATGGCTACACCTTC
.	TRBV7-7	TRBJ2-7	few	CASSPLWGSSYEQYF	TGTGCTAGCAGCCCCCTATGGGGGAGCTCCTACGAGCAGTACTTC
.	TRBV20-1	TRBJ1-1	.	CTMARGPNTEAFF	TGCACCATGGCACGGGGCCCGAACACTGAAGCTTTCTTT
.	TRBV6-1	TRBJ2-2	.	CASSQRVGIPGLFF	TGTGCCAGCAGTCAGAGGGTCGGGATCCCAGGGCTGTTTTTT
TRBD1	TRBV7-9	TRBJ1-6	once	CASSRDRGLNSPLDF	TGTGCCAGCAGCCGTGACAGGGGCCTCAATTCACCCCTCGACTTT
TRBD1	TRBV20-1	TRBJ2-5	.	CSAMTGRKETQYF	TGCAGTGCTATGACAGGGAGAAAAGAGACCCAGTACTTC
.	TRBV3-1	TRBJ1-5	few	CASSQVSDSKPQHF	TGTGCCAGCAGCCAAGTTTCGGATAGTAAGCCCCAGCATTTT
.	TRBV6-2/TRBV6-3	TRBJ2-7	.	CASSETGKLYEQYF	TGTGCCAGCAGTGAGACAGGAAAACTCTACGAGCAGTACTTC
.	TRBV7-2	TRBJ1-1	few	CASSLSPGNTEAFF	TGTGCCAGCAGCTTGTCTCCGGGTAACACTGAAGCTTTCTTT
.	TRBV2	TRBJ2-5	.	CASSGLDLLQETQYF	TGTGCCAGCAGTGGCTTGGACCTACTCCAAGAGACCCAGTACTTC
.	TRBV20-1	TRBJ2-5	few	CSAKGASGTQYF	TGCAGTGCTAAAGGAGCCTCAGGGACCCAGTACTTC
.	TRBV7-2	TRBJ2-7	many	CASSRTVSYEQYF	TGTGCCAGCAGCCGGACGGTCTCCTACGAGCAGTACTTC
.	TRBV29-1	TRBJ1-2	.	CSVEDTSASGYTF	TGCAGCGTTGAAGATACGAGTGCCTCGGGCTACACCTTC
TRBD1	TRBV29-1	TRBJ1-1	few	CSVNNGDREEAFF	TGCAGCGTCAACAACGGGGACAGGGAAGAAGCTTTCTTT
.	TRBV7-2	TRBJ2-4	many	CASSLATSGAKNIQYF	TGTGCCAGCAGCTTAGCGACGTCAGGAGCCAAAAACATTCAGTACTTC
.	TRBV7-2	TRBJ1-1	.	CASSLVVRGNTEAFF	TGTGCCAGCAGCTTAGTGGTCAGAGGGAACACTGAAGCTTTCTTT
.	TRBV7-8	TRBJ1-4	few	CASSLVRKDEKLFF	TGTGCCAGCAGCTTAGTACGGAAAGATGAAAAACTGTTTTTT
.	TRBV7-2	TRBJ2-7	.	CASSLGLGIYEQYF	TGTGCCAGCAGCTTAGGGCTAGGGATCTACGAGCAGTACTTC
TRBD1	TRBV14	TRBJ1-1	few	CASSQTIPGQGAMNTEAFF	TGTGCCAGCAGCCAGACCATCCCGGGACAGGGAGCGATGAACACTGAAGCTTTCTTT
TRBD1	TRBV5-6	TRBJ1-2	.	CASSLEGQGDGYTF	TGTGCCAGCAGCTTGGAGGGACAGGGGGACGGCTACACCTTC
TRBD1	TRBV11-3	TRBJ2-7	.	CASSRTGWHEQYF	TGTGCCAGCAGCAGGACAGGGTGGCACGAGCAGTACTTC
.	TRBV7-9	TRBJ2-3	few	CASSPLIRNTQYF	TGTGCCAGCAGCCCCCTTATCAGAAATACGCAGTATTTT
.	TRBV15	TRBJ2-7	.	CATSRVGGNEQYF	TGTGCCACCAGCAGAGTCGGGGGCAACGAGCAGTACTTC
TRBD1	TRBV6-5	TRBJ1-1	.	CASSTRQGNTEAFF	TGTGCCAGCAGTACGCGACAGGGGAACACTGAAGCTTTCTTT
.	TRBV6-5	TRBJ1-1	few	CASSGQTNTEAFF	TGTGCCAGCAGCGGACAAACGAACACTGAAGCTTTCTTT